A single sample is the source of the 11 T cell receptor beta chains below, sequenced in a study of blood T cell repertoires in COVID-19 (dated by TCRdb to the early 2020s). The library was made by the immunoSEQ multiplex PCR assay. TCRdb took over this immuneACCESS table, retaining in-frame rearrangements with V and J assigned. Such tables are incomplete; in checked studies, under half of the missing clones stem from an unresolved V gene, and the remainder is unexplained. This sample holds around 65,000 clones; approximately 83% were observed only once. Of the sample, roughly 14% is held by the ten largest clones. The specimen was peripheral blood. These receptor sequences come from a human donor in a cohort sampled during active COVID-19.

This clone came up once. This chain connects TRBV19 to TRBJ1-1, with 7 bases aligning to TRBD1. Losses at the gene ends were 0 bases for V and 4 bases for J; bases not matched to a gene: 2. Germline V CDR1 and CDR2: LNHDA, SQIVND (reference sequence). The CDR3 consists of 14 residues. CDR3 amino acids: CASSIDRDSTEAFF. CDR3 sequence (DNA): TGTGCCAGTAGTATAGATCGGGACAGCACTGAAGCTTTCTTT.

The CDR3 nucleotides are TGTGCCAGCAGCTTTTTATCAGGGGGCAACTATGGCTACACCTTC. Translated, it gives CASSFLSGGNYGYTF. This chain joins TRBV7-9 and TRBJ1-2, with TRBD1 matching over 8 bases. CDR1 is SEHNR, CDR2 FQNEAQ, per germline (reference sequence). Trimming cost V 3 bases and J 2 bases; bases outside gene matches: 5. CDR3 length: 15 residues.

CDR3 coding DNA: TGTGCCCAAGCTTGGAGGGGACAGGAGGCTAGCACAGATACGCAGTATTTT. It encodes CAQAWRGQEASTDTQYF. The rearrangement joins TRBV5-3 to TRBJ2-3, with 8 bases that match TRBD1. TRBV5-3 is designated an ORF whose function remains uncertain. The V segment lost 10 bases and the J segment 0 bases; nucleotides outside the gene matches: 16. The CDR3 runs to 17 residues.

The chain joins TRBV9 to TRBJ2-1; D unclear. The V gene's germline CDR1 is SGDLS and CDR2 YYNGEE. V lost 2 bases and J lost 2, with 11 bases in between. The CDR3 length is 15 residues. The CDR3 DNA sequence: TGTGCCAGCAGCGTCTCCGGGTCTCCCTACAATGAGCAGTTCTTC. It codes for CASSVSGSPYNEQFF.

The genes are TRBV4-1 and TRBJ2-5; 7 bases align to TRBD1. The germline gives CDR1 MGHRA, CDR2 YSYEKL. The CDR3 length is 14 residues. Trimming cost V 1 base and J 4 bases; bases outside gene matches: 3. DNA for the CDR3: TGCGCCAGCAGCCAAGGACAGGGCATAGAGACCCAGTACTTC. It is translated as CASSQGQGIETQYF.

The J gene is TRBJ2-6, the V gene TRBV28; D is perhaps TRBD1 (5 bases). Trimming cost V 6 bases and J 4 bases, with 10 bases left between them. The germline V gene encodes CDR1 MDHEN and CDR2 SYDVKM. This CDR3 has 14 amino acids. The CDR3 here is CASRQVSGANVLTF. CDR3 bases: TGTGCCAGCAGACAGGTATCCGGGGCCAACGTCCTGACTTTC.

The V gene is TRBV4-2, the J gene TRBJ2-1; D might be TRBD2 (6 bases). Germline lookup yields CDR1 LGHNA and CDR2 YNFKEQ. The CDR3 covers 14 residues. V lost 4 bases and J lost 10, with 17 bases in between. This chain's CDR3 is CASSRALAGREQFF. DNA of the CDR3: TGTGCCAGCAGCCGGGCTCTGGCGGGACGCGAGCAGTTCTTC.

V usage is TRBV5-1 and J usage is TRBJ2-7; 11 bases fit TRBD1. J gave up 9 bases and V 3 bases, and 11 bases lay outside the gene matches. The germline CDR1 and CDR2 sequences are SGHRS and YFSETQ. The CDR3 has 15 amino acids. The CDR3, as DNA: TGCGCCAGCAGCTCCGACCCGGGACAGGGGGATGGGCAGTACTTC. Translated: CASSSDPGQGDGQYF.

This clone is a singleton in its sample. The gene calls are TRBV7-9 and TRBJ2-5, with 7 bases matching TRBD2. The V gene end was trimmed by 3 bases and the J gene end by 5 bases; junction bases not matched to a gene: 9. The CDR3 is 15 amino acids. Germline V gives CDR1 SEHNR, CDR2 FQNEAQ (reference sequence). CDR3 loop: CASSFFQLRGETQYF. For the CDR3, the DNA is TGTGCCAGCAGCTTCTTCCAGCTGCGGGGGGAGACCCAGTACTTC.

The V gene is TRBV28, the J gene TRBJ2-1, with D possibly TRBD2 on 6 matching bases. This CDR3 comprises 18 residues. Trimming took 8 bases from V and 3 from J, leaving 26 bases between them. The germline CDR1 and CDR2 sequences are MDHEN and SYDVKM. Written as DNA, the CDR3 is TGTGCCAGCTCAAATCTCCCCGCATTACTTAGCGGCTACAATGAGCAGTTCTTC. Translation gives CASSNLPALLSGYNEQFF.

The chain carries TRBV3-1 (or the pseudogene TRBV3-2) and TRBJ2-7, with D possibly TRBD2 on 6 matching bases. CDR3 size: 14 residues. Per the germline V gene, CDR1 is LGHDT and CDR2 is YNNKEL (reference sequence). Trimming left V 4 bases short and J 2 bases short, with 12 bases between. In DNA form, the CDR3 reads TGTGCCAGCAGCCGCAGCGGGTGGGCCTACGAGCAGTACTTC. As protein: CASSRSGWAYEQYF.